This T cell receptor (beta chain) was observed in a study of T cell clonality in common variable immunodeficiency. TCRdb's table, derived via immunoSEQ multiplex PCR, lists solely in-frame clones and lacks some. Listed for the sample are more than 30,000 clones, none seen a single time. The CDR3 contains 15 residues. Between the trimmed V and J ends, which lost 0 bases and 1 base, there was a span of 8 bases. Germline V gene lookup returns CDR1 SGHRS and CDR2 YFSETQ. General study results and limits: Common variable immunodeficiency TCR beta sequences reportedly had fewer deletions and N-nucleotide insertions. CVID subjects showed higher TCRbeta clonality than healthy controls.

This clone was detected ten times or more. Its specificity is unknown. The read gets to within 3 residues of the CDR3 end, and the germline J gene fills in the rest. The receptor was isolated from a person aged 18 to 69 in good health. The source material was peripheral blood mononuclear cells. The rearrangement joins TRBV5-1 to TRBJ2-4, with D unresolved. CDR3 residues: CASSLASGAKNIQYF. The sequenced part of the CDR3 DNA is TGCGCCAGCAGCTTGGCTTCCGGGGCCAAAAACATT.